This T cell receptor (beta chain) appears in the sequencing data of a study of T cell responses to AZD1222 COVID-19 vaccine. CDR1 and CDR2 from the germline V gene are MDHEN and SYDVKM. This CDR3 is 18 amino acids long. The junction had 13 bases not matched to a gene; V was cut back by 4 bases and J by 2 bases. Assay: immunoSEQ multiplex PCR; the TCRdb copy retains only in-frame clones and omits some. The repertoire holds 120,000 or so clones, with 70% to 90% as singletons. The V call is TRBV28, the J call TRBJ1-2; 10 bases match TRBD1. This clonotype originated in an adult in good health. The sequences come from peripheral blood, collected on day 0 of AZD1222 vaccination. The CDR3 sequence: CASSSYTPGQGMNYGYTF. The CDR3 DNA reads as TGTGCCAGCAGTTCCTATACTCCGGGACAGGGGATGAACTATGGCTACACCTTC.